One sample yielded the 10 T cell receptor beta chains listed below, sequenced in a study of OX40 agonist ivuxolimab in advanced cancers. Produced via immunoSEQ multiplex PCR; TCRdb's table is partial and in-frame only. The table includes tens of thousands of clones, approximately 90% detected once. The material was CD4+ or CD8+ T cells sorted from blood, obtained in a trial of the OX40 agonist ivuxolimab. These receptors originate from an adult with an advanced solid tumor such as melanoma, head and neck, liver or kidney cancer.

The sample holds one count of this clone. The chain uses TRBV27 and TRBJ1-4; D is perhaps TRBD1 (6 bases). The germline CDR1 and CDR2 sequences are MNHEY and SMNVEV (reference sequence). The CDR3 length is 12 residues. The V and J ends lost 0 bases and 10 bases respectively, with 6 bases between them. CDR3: CASSLSGGKLFF. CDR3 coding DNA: TGTGCCAGCAGTTTATCAGGGGGAAAACTGTTTTTT.

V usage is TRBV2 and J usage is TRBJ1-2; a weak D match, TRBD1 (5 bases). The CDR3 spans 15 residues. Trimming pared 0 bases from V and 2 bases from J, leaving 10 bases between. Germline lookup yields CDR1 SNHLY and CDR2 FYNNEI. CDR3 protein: CASSEAPGGNYGYTF. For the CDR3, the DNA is TGTGCCAGCAGTGAAGCGCCGGGGGGGAACTATGGCTACACCTTC.

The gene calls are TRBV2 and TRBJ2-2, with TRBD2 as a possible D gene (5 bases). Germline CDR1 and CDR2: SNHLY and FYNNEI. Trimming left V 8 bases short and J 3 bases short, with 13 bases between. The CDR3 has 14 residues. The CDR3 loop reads CASYFGSDTGELFF. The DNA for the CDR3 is TGTGCCAGCTACTTTGGTAGCGACACCGGGGAGCTGTTTTTT.

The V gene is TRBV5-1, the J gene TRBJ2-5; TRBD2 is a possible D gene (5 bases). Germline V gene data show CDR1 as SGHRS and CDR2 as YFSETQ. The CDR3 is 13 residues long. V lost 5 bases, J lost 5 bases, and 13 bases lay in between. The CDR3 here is CASSGVGEETQYF. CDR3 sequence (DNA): TGCGCCAGCAGTGGAGTGGGAGAGGAGACCCAGTACTTC.

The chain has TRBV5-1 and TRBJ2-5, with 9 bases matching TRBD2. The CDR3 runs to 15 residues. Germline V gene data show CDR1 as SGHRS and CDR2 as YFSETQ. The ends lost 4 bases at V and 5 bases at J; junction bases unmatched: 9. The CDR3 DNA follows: TGCGCCAGCAGCCTGTGGGCTAGCGGGGTGGAGACCCAGTACTTC. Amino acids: CASSLWASGVETQYF.

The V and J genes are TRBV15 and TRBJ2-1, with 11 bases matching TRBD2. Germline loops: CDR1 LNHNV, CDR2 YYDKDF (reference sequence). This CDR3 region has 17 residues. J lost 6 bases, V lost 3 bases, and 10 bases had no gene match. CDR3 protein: CATSRYKLAGEPNEQFF. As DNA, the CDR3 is TGTGCCACCAGCAGGTATAAACTAGCGGGAGAACCCAATGAGCAGTTCTTC.

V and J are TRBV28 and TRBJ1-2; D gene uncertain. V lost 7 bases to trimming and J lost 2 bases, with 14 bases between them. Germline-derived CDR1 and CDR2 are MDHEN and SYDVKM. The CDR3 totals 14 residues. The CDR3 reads CASTILGSNYGYTF. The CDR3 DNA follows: TGTGCCAGCACCATTCTTGGGTCAAACTATGGCTACACCTTC.

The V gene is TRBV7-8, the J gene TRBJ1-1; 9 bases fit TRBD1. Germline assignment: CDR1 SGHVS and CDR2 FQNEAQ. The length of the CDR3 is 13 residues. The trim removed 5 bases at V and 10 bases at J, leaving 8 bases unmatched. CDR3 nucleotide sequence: TGTGCCAGCAGCCGGACAGGGGAGATTGTAGCTTTCTTT. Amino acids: CASSRTGEIVAFF.

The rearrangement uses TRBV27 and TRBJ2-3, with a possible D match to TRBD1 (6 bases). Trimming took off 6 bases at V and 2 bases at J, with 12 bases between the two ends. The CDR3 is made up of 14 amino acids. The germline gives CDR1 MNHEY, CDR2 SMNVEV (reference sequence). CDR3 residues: CASRRGTNTDTQYF. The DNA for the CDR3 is TGTGCCAGCAGAAGGGGGACGAACACAGATACGCAGTATTTT.

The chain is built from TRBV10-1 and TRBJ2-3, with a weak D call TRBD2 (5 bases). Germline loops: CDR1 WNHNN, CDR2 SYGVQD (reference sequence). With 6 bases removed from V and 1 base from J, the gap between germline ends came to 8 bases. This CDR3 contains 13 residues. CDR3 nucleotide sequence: TGCGCCAGCAGCGAGGGTGGCACAGATACGCAGTATTTT. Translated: CASSEGGTDTQYF.